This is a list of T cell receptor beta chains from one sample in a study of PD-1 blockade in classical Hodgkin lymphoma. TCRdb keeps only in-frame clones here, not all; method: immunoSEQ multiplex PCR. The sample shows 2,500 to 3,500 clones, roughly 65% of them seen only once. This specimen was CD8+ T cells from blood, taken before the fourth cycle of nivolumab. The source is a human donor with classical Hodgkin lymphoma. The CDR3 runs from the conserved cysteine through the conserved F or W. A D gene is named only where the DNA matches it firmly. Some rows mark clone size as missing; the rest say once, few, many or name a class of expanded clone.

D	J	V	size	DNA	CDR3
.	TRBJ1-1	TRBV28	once	TGTGCCAGCAGTTTATCGGGGTCGCTTGGCACTGAAGCTTTCTTT	CASSLSGSLGTEAFF
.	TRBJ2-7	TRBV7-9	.	TGTGCCAGCAGCTACCCGGAGTTCGAGCAGTACTTC	CASSYPEFEQYF
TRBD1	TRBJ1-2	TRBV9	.	TGTGCCAGCAGCGTAGGGACAGGGCCCGTCTATGGCTACACCTTC	CASSVGTGPVYGYTF
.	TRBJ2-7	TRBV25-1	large	TGTGCCAGCAGCTTGAACCCGACAGACCGGCACTTC	CASSLNPTDRHF
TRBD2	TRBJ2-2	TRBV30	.	TGTGCCTGGAGTGTTGGAGGGAGGGCCACCGGGGAGCTGTTTTTT	CAWSVGGRATGELFF
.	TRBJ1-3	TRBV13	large	TGTGCCAGCAGTACTGACGTTGGAAACACCATATATTTT	CASSTDVGNTIYF
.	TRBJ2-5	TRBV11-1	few	TGTGCCAGCAGTCAGTTATTGGGAGAAGAGACCCAGTACTTC	CASSQLLGEETQYF
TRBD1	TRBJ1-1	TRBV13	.	TGTGCCAGCAGCCCGACAATCGGGACAGGGGATGAAGCTTTCTTT	CASSPTIGTGDEAFF
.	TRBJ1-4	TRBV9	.	TGTGCCAGCAGCCCCGGACTGAGTAATGAAAAACTGTTTTTT	CASSPGLSNEKLFF
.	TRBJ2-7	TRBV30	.	TGTGCCTGGAGTCCGGTCTCCTACGAGCAGTACTTC	CAWSPVSYEQYF
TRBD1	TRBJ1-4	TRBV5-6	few	TGTGCCAGCAGCCCATCTCCAGGACAGGGAAGGGAAAAACTGTTTTTT	CASSPSPGQGREKLFF
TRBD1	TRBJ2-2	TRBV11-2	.	TGTGCCAGCAGCTTGGGACAGGGAACCGGGGAGCTGTTTTTT	CASSLGQGTGELFF
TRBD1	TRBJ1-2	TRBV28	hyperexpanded	TGTGCCAGCAGTCCCCAGAGTTGGACAGGGGGCTCAGGCTACACCTTC	CASSPQSWTGGSGYTF
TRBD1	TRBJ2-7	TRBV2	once	TGTGCCAGCAAATCCCGGGACAGGGCGTACTACGAGCAGTACTTC	CASKSRDRAYYEQYF